These T cell receptor beta chains were read from a single sample in a study of blood T cells in healthy people across ages. Each CDR3 protein is one row after TCRdb ran MiXCR on the 5' RACE reads. The repertoire holds about 720,000 distinct CDR3 sequences, with 22% as singletons. What was sequenced was blood. All receptors come from a man between 65 and 85 years old in good health. Each CDR3 is given with its conserved first and last residue. The D gene is left open where the match is weak. Part of the rows lack a size; the others show once, few, many or a class for expanded clones.

clone_size,v_call,d_call,j_call,cdr3_aa,cdr3_nt
.,TRBV7-9,TRBD1,TRBJ1-5,CASSPGQGLGQPQHF,TGTGCCAGCAGCCCCGGACAGGGGCTGGGTCAGCCCCAGCATTTT
.,TRBV29-1,.,TRBJ1-1,CSVRDKGTEAFF,TGCAGCGTGCGGGACAAGGGCACTGAAGCTTTCTTT
few,TRBV5-1,.,TRBJ1-1,CASSLVQGSGTEAFF,TGCGCCAGCAGCTTGGTCCAGGGATCAGGCACTGAAGCTTTCTTT
few,TRBV6-6,TRBD2,TRBJ2-1,CASTRGSRYNEQFF,TGTGCCAGCACTCGCGGGAGTAGATACAATGAGCAGTTCTTC
.,TRBV2,TRBD2,TRBJ2-5,CASTFRLAGVGYF,TGTGCCAGCACCTTTAGACTAGCGGGAGTGGGGTACTTC
once,TRBV12-3/TRBV12-4,.,TRBJ2-4,CASSLGGQPANIQYF,TGTGCCAGCAGTTTAGGCGGGCAACCTGCAAACATTCAGTACTTC
.,TRBV5-1,.,TRBJ1-3,CASSLDREYGNTIYF,TGCGCCAGCAGCCTGGACCGGGAGTATGGAAACACCATATATTTT
few,TRBV2,TRBD2,TRBJ2-2,CASSWTSGGTTGELFF,TGTGCCAGCAGCTGGACTAGCGGGGGAACCACCGGGGAGCTGTTTTTT
few,TRBV24-1,TRBD1,TRBJ2-5,CATSERDRETQYF,TGTGCCACCAGTGAGCGGGACAGGGAGACCCAGTACTTC
few,TRBV4-2,TRBD1,TRBJ1-1,CASSQAVGGQAGTEAFF,TGTGCCAGCAGCCAAGCTGTGGGGGGACAGGCGGGCACTGAAGCTTTCTTT
few,TRBV7-6,.,TRBJ2-1,CASSTGPLIGRSDNEQFF,TGTGCCAGCAGCACTGGACCTCTGATAGGGAGAAGTGACAATGAGCAGTTCTTC
.,TRBV7-7,.,TRBJ2-2,CTSRQDRNTGELFF,TGTACCAGCAGGCAGGACAGGAACACCGGGGAGCTGTTTTTT
many,TRBV12-3/TRBV12-4,.,TRBJ2-3,CASSFVDTQYF,TGTGCCAGCAGCTTCGTGGATACGCAGTATTTT
.,TRBV20-1,.,TRBJ1-5,CSAPAGVDQPQHF,TGCAGTGCCCCAGCAGGGGTTGATCAGCCCCAGCATTTT
few,TRBV18,TRBD2,TRBJ2-3,CASSPVTSPSTDTQYF,TGTGCCAGCTCACCCGTGACTAGCCCTAGCACAGATACGCAGTATTTT
once,TRBV12-3/TRBV12-4,.,TRBJ2-3,CASSSNGRTTDTQYF,TGTGCCAGCAGTTCTAATGGTCGAACCACAGATACGCAGTATTTT
few,TRBV5-1,.,TRBJ2-3,CASTPGWWGSFTDAQYF,TGCGCCAGCACCCCGGGGTGGTGGGGGAGCTTCACAGATGCGCAGTATTTT
.,TRBV28,.,TRBJ1-2,CASSFPSSPSGYTF,TGTGCCAGCAGTTTCCCCTCGAGTCCCAGTGGCTACACCTTC
.,TRBV20-1,.,TRBJ2-2,CSAQTTGELFF,TGCAGTGCTCAGACGACCGGGGAGCTGTTTTTT
.,TRBV12-3/TRBV12-4,.,TRBJ2-6,CASSLGQWDGANVLTF,TGTGCCAGCAGTTTAGGACAGTGGGATGGGGCCAACGTCCTGACTTTC
few,TRBV10-3,TRBD2,TRBJ2-3,CAIPQRTSSTDTQYF,TGTGCCATCCCTCAAAGGACTAGCAGCACAGATACGCAGTATTTT
few,TRBV28,.,TRBJ1-4,CASSFLQDGDNEKLFF,TGTGCCAGCAGTTTTCTTCAGGACGGGGATAATGAAAAACTGTTTTTT
few,TRBV12-3/TRBV12-4,.,TRBJ2-1,CASSLGVPNEQFF,TGTGCCAGCAGTTTAGGGGTTCCCAATGAGCAGTTCTTC
few,TRBV10-3,.,TRBJ1-2,CAISPEGTYGYTF,TGTGCCATCAGCCCCGAAGGGACCTATGGCTACACCTTC
.,TRBV29-1,TRBD1,TRBJ2-5,CSVEETGEETQYF,TGCAGCGTTGAAGAGACAGGGGAAGAGACCCAGTACTTC
few,TRBV6-5,TRBD1,TRBJ1-1,CASSRQGLGYTEAFF,TGTGCCAGCAGCCGACAGGGGCTGGGGTACACTGAAGCTTTCTTT
.,TRBV20-1,TRBD2,TRBJ2-5,CSARDRTSGGTPETQYF,TGCAGTGCTAGAGATAGGACTAGCGGGGGGACGCCAGAGACCCAGTACTTC
.,TRBV5-1,.,TRBJ2-7,CASSLDGAINEQYF,TGCGCCAGCAGCTTGGACGGGGCTATTAACGAGCAGTACTTC
few,TRBV20-1,.,TRBJ2-1,CSASLGGSYNEQFF,TGCAGTGCTAGTCTAGGGGGCTCCTACAATGAGCAGTTCTTC
.,TRBV20-1,.,TRBJ2-5,CSARDPGLGETQYF,TGCAGTGCTAGAGATCCGGGATTGGGGGAGACCCAGTACTTC
.,TRBV19,.,TRBJ2-3,CASSHGASRDTQYF,TGTGCCAGTAGTCATGGGGCCTCAAGGGATACGCAGTATTTT
few,TRBV27,.,TRBJ1-4,CASSPRQTANEKLFF,TGTGCCAGCAGTCCCCGACAGACGGCTAATGAAAAACTGTTTTTT
.,TRBV20-1,.,TRBJ2-5,CSARRTVQETQYF,TGCAGTGCTAGACGGACAGTACAAGAGACCCAGTACTTC
few,TRBV29-1,.,TRBJ2-1,CSGEGTDRYNEQFF,TGCAGCGGTGAAGGGACCGATCGGTACAATGAGCAGTTCTTC
.,TRBV7-9,.,TRBJ2-3,CASTQALARGAQYF,TGTGCCAGCACCCAGGCGCTAGCGCGGGGCGCACAGTATTTT
many,TRBV4-1,.,TRBJ2-4,CASTRDRTGNIQYF,TGCGCCAGCACCCGGGACCGAACAGGAAACATTCAGTACTTC
.,TRBV12-5,TRBD2,TRBJ2-1,CASGLSSGTSSYNEQFF,TGTGCTAGTGGTTTGTCTAGCGGGACTAGCTCCTACAATGAGCAGTTCTTC
many,TRBV7-2,.,TRBJ2-1,CASSLYGGQPGNEQFF,TGTGCCAGCAGCTTATATGGGGGCCAGCCTGGCAATGAGCAGTTCTTC
.,TRBV7-2,.,TRBJ1-1,CASSPSWGTTEAFF,TGTGCCAGCAGCCCATCCTGGGGGACCACTGAAGCTTTCTTT
.,TRBV18,.,TRBJ2-3,CASSPRQSSSTDTQYF,TGTGCCAGCTCACCAAGACAGTCGTCTAGCACAGATACGCAGTATTTT
few,TRBV28,.,TRBJ2-1,CASSSPLALGVYNEQFF,TGTGCCAGCAGCTCCCCACTCGCCCTAGGGGTTTACAATGAGCAGTTCTTC
many,TRBV12-3/TRBV12-4,TRBD2,TRBJ2-5,CASSFRQSGVQETQYF,TGTGCCAGCAGTTTCCGTCAGAGCGGGGTCCAAGAGACCCAGTACTTC
.,TRBV6-2/TRBV6-3,.,TRBJ2-1,CTSSYAASSHEQFF,TGTACCAGCAGTTACGCGGCTAGTTCCCATGAGCAGTTCTTC
.,TRBV15,.,TRBJ2-7,CATSRDSDYEQYF,TGTGCCACCAGCAGGGACTCGGACTACGAGCAGTACTTC
.,TRBV9,.,TRBJ2-5,CASSQTDRRYWETQYF,TGTGCCAGCAGCCAAACCGACCGCCGCTATTGGGAGACCCAGTACTTC
.,TRBV20-1,.,TRBJ1-4,CSARRTSYEKLFF,TGCAGTGCTAGGAGGACTTCCTATGAAAAACTGTTTTTT
few,TRBV6-2/TRBV6-3,TRBD2,TRBJ2-3,CASSYIQLAGTTDTQYF,TGTGCCAGCAGTTACATACAACTAGCGGGGACCACAGATACGCAGTATTTT
few,TRBV7-2,TRBD2,TRBJ2-1,CASSLVALAANEQFF,TGTGCCAGCAGCTTAGTCGCGCTAGCGGCCAATGAGCAGTTCTTC
many,TRBV5-1,.,TRBJ1-4,CASSSGVGTISEKLFF,TGCGCCAGCAGCTCCGGAGTCGGGACGATAAGTGAAAAACTGTTTTTT
.,TRBV15,.,TRBJ2-4,CATSMILGAGGAKNIQYF,TGTGCCACCAGCATGATCTTAGGCGCTGGGGGAGCCAAAAACATTCAGTACTTC